Only one count was recorded for the clone carrying this T cell receptor beta chain. Its antigen is currently unknown. The data were produced by immunoSEQ multiplex PCR, yet TCRdb's version contains in-frame clones alone and is incomplete. Among some 190,000 clones listed, around 91% were seen once. The data derive from a study of T cell responses to AZD1222 COVID-19 vaccine. General study findings and limits: Spike-specific TCR breadth rose after two AZD1222 doses, and depth rose as well. The donor group comprised mostly white British people and more females; the analysis possibly underestimated clonal diversity. Researchers report vaccine-associated CD4 TCRs spanning spike, with dominance at 160-218 and 743-854. Sampled repertoires all dated from after the peak T cell response.

The CDR3 loop spans 17 amino acids. J was trimmed by 4 bases and V by 0 bases; bases with no gene match: 9. Looked up from germline, CDR1 is LNHDA and CDR2 is SQIVND (reference sequence). The J gene is TRBJ1-5, the V gene TRBV19, with TRBD1 identical over 7 bases. This receptor was identified in an adult in good health. The material was peripheral blood, obtained on day 0 of AZD1222 vaccination. CDR3 in amino acids: CASSIDSRGSKNQPQHF. CDR3 sequence (DNA): TGTGCCAGTAGTATAGATAGCAGGGGGTCCAAAAATCAGCCCCAGCATTTT.